This T cell receptor (beta chain) was sequenced during a study of early T cells in non-severe SARS-CoV-2 infection. Across the study: RNA in bulk from unsorted whole blood was sequenced, and chains were unpaired. Study-wide findings and caveats: Missing private and CD4 specificities, VDJdb matching favored anti-spike CD8 responses.

Individual cDNA molecules each received unique molecular identifiers attached to them. TCRdb used MiXCR to reprocess the 5' RACE reads, holding one entry per CDR3 protein. The table lists some 29,000 distinct CDR3 sequences, about 5% of them singletons. This CDR3 is 15 amino acids long. In germline, CDR1 is LGHNA, CDR2 YSLEER. The ends lost 0 bases at V and 6 bases at J; junction bases unmatched: 4. This clonotype has at least ten counts. What it recognizes is unknown. This clonotype originated in an adult who was a healthcare worker with PCR-confirmed SARS-CoV-2 infection or an uninfected control (not recorded which). The chain recombines TRBV4-3 with TRBJ2-1; 8 positions agree with TRBD2. Source material: whole blood. The CDR3 DNA sequence: TGCGCCAGCAGCCAAGAGGCCGGGAGGGGCAATGAGCAGTTCTTC. Its translation: CASSQEAGRGNEQFF.